The source of this T cell receptor (beta chain) is a study of blood T cell repertoires in COVID-19. This clone was seen a single time. Generated by immunoSEQ multiplex PCR, the TCRdb table keeps only in-frame clones and is missing some. The sample yields tens of thousands of clones, roughly 82% seen once. Source material: peripheral blood. The TCR was taken from a human donor in a cohort sampled during active COVID-19.

The CDR3 region is CASSQRSSSYEQYF. CDR3 sequence (DNA): TGTGCCAGCAGCCAGCGGTCGAGCTCCTACGAGCAGTACTTC. The chain recombines TRBV3-1 (or the pseudogene TRBV3-2) with TRBJ2-7, with no clear D. Germline V CDR1 and CDR2: LGHDT, YNNKEL (reference sequence). The V end lost 3 bases, the J end lost 0 bases, and 9 bases lay between the germline ends. This CDR3 contains 14 residues.